A selection of T cell receptor beta chains follows, all from one sample in a study of cytomegalovirus exposure and HLA in healthy donors. Clones were sequenced by immunoSEQ multiplex PCR, and TCRdb holds only the in-frame ones, with some missing. The sample is made up of 130,000 or so clones, and the top ten hold around 2.2% of it. The sample was PBMCs. The receptor set was obtained from a woman aged 18-29 years in good health and CMV-seronegative. Both conserved end residues are part of each CDR3. The D gene is left open where the match is weak.

D gene	V gene	J gene	CDR3 DNA	CDR3 protein
TRBD2	TRBV11-2	TRBJ2-3	TGTGCCAGCAGCTTGGGAGGGAGGTCCACAGATACGCAGTATTTT	CASSLGGRSTDTQYF
.	TRBV9	TRBJ1-1	TGTGCCAGCAGCCCATTAAACGGGGGCACTGAAGCTTTCTTT	CASSPLNGGTEAFF
TRBD2	TRBV18	TRBJ2-2	TGTGCCAGCTCACCAACTAGCGGGAACACCGGGGAGCTGTTTTTT	CASSPTSGNTGELFF
.	TRBV21-1	TRBJ1-4	TGTGCCAGCAACCTCGACAGGGCGACTAATGAAAAACTGTTTTTT	CASNLDRATNEKLFF
.	TRBV14	TRBJ1-1	TGTGCCAGCAGCCAAGTGAGGGAAGGGATTCTATTCTTT	CASSQVREGILFF
TRBD1	TRBV19	TRBJ1-4	TGTGCCAGTAGTACCTCCGGGACAGGGGGAAAACTGTTTTTT	CASSTSGTGGKLFF
TRBD1	TRBV19	TRBJ1-2	TGTGCCAGTAGTATAGGTCCCGGACAGGGCTATGGCTACACCTTC	CASSIGPGQGYGYTF
TRBD2	TRBV2	TRBJ2-1	TGTGCCAGCACCTATAGCGGGAGGGCCAGCAATGAGCAGTTCTTC	CASTYSGRASNEQFF
.	TRBV5-4	TRBJ2-5	TGTGCCAGCAGCTTGGGGTTACCAGAGTCAGCGGAGACCCAGTACTTC	CASSLGLPESAETQYF
.	TRBV4-3	TRBJ1-1	TGCGCCAGCAGCCAAGAAGTGCGAGGGACTGAAGCTTTCTTT	CASSQEVRGTEAFF
TRBD1	TRBV18	TRBJ2-5	TGTGCCAGCTCACCCGAACGGGACAGGGGTTGGAAGACCCAGTACTTC	CASSPERDRGWKTQYF
.	TRBV9	TRBJ2-1	TGTGCCAGCAGCGTAGGGTGGGTAGGGGACAATGAGCAGTTCTTC	CASSVGWVGDNEQFF
TRBD2	TRBV13	TRBJ2-5	TGTGCCAGCAGCTCCGCATCCGGGACTAGCGGGAGGGGCCTGGAGACCCAGTACTTC	CASSSASGTSGRGLETQYF
TRBD2	TRBV27	TRBJ2-3	TGTGCCAGCAGTTCTTACCAGGGACTAGCTAGCACAGATACGCAGTATTTT	CASSSYQGLASTDTQYF
.	TRBV30	TRBJ2-1	TGTGCCTGGACCAATGTGGGCAGCCCCAGGCAGTTCTTC	CAWTNVGSPRQFF
TRBD2	TRBV9	TRBJ2-1	TGTGCCAGCAGCGTAGGGTTTAGCGGGGCGGTGGGGTTTAACAATGAGCAGTTCTTC	CASSVGFSGAVGFNNEQFF
.	TRBV7-9	TRBJ1-1	TGTGCCAGCAGCTTAGGGTGGCGGTCGGTATGGACTGAAGCTTTCTTT	CASSLGWRSVWTEAFF
TRBD2	TRBV4-1	TRBJ2-2	TGCGCCAGCTACCCCCGGCGGCGGGAGGGCCGGGACACCGGGGAGCTGTTTTTT	CASYPRRREGRDTGELFF
TRBD2	TRBV9	TRBJ2-1	TGTGCCAGCAGCGTAGTGGGACTAGCGGGAGGGTTCAATGAGCAGTTCTTC	CASSVVGLAGGFNEQFF
.	TRBV10-3	TRBJ1-3	TGTGCCATCAGTGGAGCGGGAACCGGGACGGCCCACTTCTCTGGAAACACCATATATTTT	CAISGAGTGTAHFSGNTIYF
TRBD1	TRBV6-5	TRBJ1-1	TGTGCCAGCCGCCGCGAGTACCAGGGGGCGTTTGAAGCTTTCTTT	CASRREYQGAFEAFF
.	TRBV5-6	TRBJ2-1	TGTGCCAGCAGCTTGGGATTAGCGGTCTACAATGAGCAGTTCTTC	CASSLGLAVYNEQFF
TRBD1	TRBV6-1	TRBJ2-7	TGTGCCAGCAGTGAGGGACAGGGCACCGAGCAGTACTTC	CASSEGQGTEQYF
.	TRBV13	TRBJ2-7	TGTGCCAGCAGCTCGCAGGGATCCTACGAGCAGTACTTC	CASSSQGSYEQYF
TRBD2	TRBV10-2	TRBJ2-7	TGCGACCCGGGGGGGGCCCCGGACACCGGGCAGTACTTC	CDPGGAPDTGQYF